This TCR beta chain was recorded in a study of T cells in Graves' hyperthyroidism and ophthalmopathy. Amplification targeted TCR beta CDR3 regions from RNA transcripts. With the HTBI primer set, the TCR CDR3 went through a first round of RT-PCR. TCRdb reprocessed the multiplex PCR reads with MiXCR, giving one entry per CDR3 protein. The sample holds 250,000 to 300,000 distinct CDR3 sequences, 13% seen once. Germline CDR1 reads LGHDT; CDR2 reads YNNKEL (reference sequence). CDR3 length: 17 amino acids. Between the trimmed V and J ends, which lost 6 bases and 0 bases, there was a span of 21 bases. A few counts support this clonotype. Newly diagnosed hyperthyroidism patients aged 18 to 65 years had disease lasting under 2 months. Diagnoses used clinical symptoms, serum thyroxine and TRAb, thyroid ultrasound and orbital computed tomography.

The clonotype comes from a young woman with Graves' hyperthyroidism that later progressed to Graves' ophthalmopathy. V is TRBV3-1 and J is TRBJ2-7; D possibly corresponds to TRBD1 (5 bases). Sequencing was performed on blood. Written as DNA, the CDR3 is TGTGCCAGCAGTACCTATAGGACATACTCAAACTCCTACGAGCAGTACTTC. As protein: CASSTYRTYSNSYEQYF.